This T cell receptor (beta chain) was sequenced during a study of T cell responses to AZD1222 COVID-19 vaccine. The CDR3 sequence is 15 residues long. From germline, CDR1 is MNHEY and CDR2 SVGEGT. V shed 6 bases and J shed 5 bases, with 16 bases lying between them. The data were produced by immunoSEQ multiplex PCR, yet TCRdb's version contains in-frame clones alone and is incomplete. The data contain 90,000 to 140,000 clones, more than 75% of them singletons. As for this clone: Its antigen remains unidentified.

Study-level findings and limits: At baseline, seropositivity was found in only 5 to 7 AZD1222 recipients.

The rearrangement links TRBV6-2 or TRBV6-3 to TRBJ2-2; no firm D call. The TCR sequence derives from an adult in good health. The sequences come from peripheral blood, collected on day 0 of AZD1222 vaccination. The DNA of the CDR3 is TGTGCCAGCAGCCCCCGGGCAGCCCCTACCGGGGAGCTGTTTTTT. Its protein is CASSPRAAPTGELFF.